This T cell receptor (beta chain) came from a study of OX40 agonist ivuxolimab in advanced cancers. Across the whole study: Patients got intravenous ivuxolimab at 0.01 to 10 mg/kg every 2 weeks.

Points from the study as a whole: It was also the case that some nonresponders had low normalized T-cell clonal expansion.

The protocol was immunoSEQ multiplex PCR, while the TCRdb copy is restricted to in-frame clones and leaves out a portion. Of about 63,000 clones listed, around 81% are singletons. As regards this clone: Antigen unknown.

Germline V gives CDR1 SGHTA, CDR2 FQGNSA. The CDR3 sequence is 13 residues long. The V end was cut by 4 bases, the J end by 10 bases, with 11 bases between. The chain uses TRBV7-2 and TRBJ2-6; D uncertain. Sequencing used CD4+ or CD8+ T cells sorted from blood, obtained in a trial of the OX40 agonist ivuxolimab. The receptor's source is an adult with an advanced solid tumor such as melanoma, head and neck, liver or kidney cancer. CDR3 sequence (DNA): TGTGCCAGCAGCTCGCGTTCCCTAAACGTCCTGACTTTC. Protein sequence: CASSSRSLNVLTF.